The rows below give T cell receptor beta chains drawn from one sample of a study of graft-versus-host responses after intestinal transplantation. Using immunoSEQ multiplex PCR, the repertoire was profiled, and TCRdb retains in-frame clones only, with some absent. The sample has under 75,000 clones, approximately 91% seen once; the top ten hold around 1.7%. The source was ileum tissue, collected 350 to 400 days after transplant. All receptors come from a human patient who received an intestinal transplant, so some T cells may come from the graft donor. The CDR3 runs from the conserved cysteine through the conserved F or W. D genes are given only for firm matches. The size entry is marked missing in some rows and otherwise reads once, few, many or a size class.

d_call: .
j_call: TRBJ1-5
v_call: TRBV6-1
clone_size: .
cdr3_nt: TGTGCCAGCAGTGGGGAGTCGGGGAATACACAGCATTTT
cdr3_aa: CASSGESGNTQHF

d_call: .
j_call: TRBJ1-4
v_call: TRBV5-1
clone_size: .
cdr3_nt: TGCGCCAGCAGCTTGGGGACCGCAACTAATGAAAAACTGTTTTTT
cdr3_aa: CASSLGTATNEKLFF

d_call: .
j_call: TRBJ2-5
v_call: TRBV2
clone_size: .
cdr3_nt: TGTGCCAGCAGTGAAGCAATGGGGGACCGAGAGACCCAGTACTTC
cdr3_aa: CASSEAMGDRETQYF

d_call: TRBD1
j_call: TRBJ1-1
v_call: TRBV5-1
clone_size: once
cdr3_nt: TGCGCCAGCAGCTTGGAGGGGACAGGGGGCACTGAAGCTTTCTTT
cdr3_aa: CASSLEGTGGTEAFF

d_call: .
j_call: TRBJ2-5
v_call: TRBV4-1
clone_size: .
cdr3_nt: TGCGCCAGCAGCAAAACTTGGGGAGAGACCCAGTACTTC
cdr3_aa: CASSKTWGETQYF

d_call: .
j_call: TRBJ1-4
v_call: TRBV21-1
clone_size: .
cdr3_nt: TGTGCCAGCAGGGACGGACGATATGAAAAACTGTTTTTT
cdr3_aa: CASRDGRYEKLFF

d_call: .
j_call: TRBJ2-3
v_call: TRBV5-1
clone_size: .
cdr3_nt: TGCGCCAGCAGGTTTGGGCAGGGTAGCACAGATACGCAGTATTTT
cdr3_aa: CASRFGQGSTDTQYF

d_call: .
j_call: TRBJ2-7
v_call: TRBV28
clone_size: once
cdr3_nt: TGTGCCAGCAGTTCGCATGTAGGGTATTGCGAGCAGTACTTC
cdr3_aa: CASSSHVGYCEQYF

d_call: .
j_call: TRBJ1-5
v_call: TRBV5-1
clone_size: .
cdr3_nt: TGCGCCAGCAGCTTGGGTGACAGCCACAATCAGCCCCAGCATTTT
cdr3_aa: CASSLGDSHNQPQHF

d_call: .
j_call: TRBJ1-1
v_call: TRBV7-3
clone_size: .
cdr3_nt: TGTGCCAGCAGCTTAAAGAGGGGTAATGAAGCTTTCTTT
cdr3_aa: CASSLKRGNEAFF

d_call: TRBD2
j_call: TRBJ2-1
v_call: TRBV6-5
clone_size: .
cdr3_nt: TGTGCCAGCGGCGACCTAGCGGACCCCTACAATGAGCAGTTCTTC
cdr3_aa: CASGDLADPYNEQFF

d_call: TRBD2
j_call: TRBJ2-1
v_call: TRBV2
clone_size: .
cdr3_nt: TGTGCCATCCTTAACCTGGACTCCGGGACTAGCGGTTACAATGAGCAGTTCTTC
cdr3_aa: CAILNLDSGTSGYNEQFF

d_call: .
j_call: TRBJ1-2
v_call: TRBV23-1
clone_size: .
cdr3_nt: TGCGCCAGCAGTCAGGGCGTCTATGGCTACACCTTC
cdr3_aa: CASSQGVYGYTF

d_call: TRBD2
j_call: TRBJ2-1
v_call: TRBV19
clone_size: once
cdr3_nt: TGTGCCAGTAGTATCGGAGCGGGGGGCCTCAATGAGCAGTTCTTC
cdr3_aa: CASSIGAGGLNEQFF

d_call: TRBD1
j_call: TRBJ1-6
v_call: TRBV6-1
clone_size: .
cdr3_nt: TGTGCCAGCAGGCTCACAGGGGATTCACCCCTCCACTTT
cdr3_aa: CASRLTGDSPLHF

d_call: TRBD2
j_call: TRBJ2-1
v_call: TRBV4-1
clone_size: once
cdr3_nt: TGCGCCAGCAGCCAAGGACTAGCGGAGGGGAACTCTTACAATGAGCAGTTCTTC
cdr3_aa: CASSQGLAEGNSYNEQFF

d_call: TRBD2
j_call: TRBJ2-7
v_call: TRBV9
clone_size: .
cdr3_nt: TGTGCCAGCAGCGTTTTCCCGACTAGCGGGAGGGGCGAGCAGTACTTC
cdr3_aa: CASSVFPTSGRGEQYF

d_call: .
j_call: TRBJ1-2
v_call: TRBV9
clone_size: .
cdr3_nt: TGTGCCAGCAGCGTACTAATATTCCCGGGGGATTGGGGCTACACCTTC
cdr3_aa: CASSVLIFPGDWGYTF

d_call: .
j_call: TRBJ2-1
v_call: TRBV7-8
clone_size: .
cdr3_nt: TGTGCCAGCAACATAAAAGATCACCTTCGAGGCAGGGATCGGAATGAGCAGTTCTTC
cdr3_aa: CASNIKDHLRGRDRNEQFF

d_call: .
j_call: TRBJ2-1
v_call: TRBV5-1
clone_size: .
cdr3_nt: TGCGCCAGCAGCTTGGCCAGCTCCAATGAGCAGTTCTTC
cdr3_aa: CASSLASSNEQFF

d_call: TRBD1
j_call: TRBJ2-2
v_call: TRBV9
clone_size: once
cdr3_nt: TGTGCCAGCAGCGTAGAGGGGGCGCGGAACACCGGGGAGCTGTTTTTT
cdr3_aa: CASSVEGARNTGELFF

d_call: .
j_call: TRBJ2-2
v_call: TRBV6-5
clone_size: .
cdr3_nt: TGTGCCAGCAGTTCATTCACTAGTACCGGGGAGCTGTTTTTT
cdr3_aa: CASSSFTSTGELFF

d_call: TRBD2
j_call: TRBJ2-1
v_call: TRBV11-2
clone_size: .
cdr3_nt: TGTGCCAGCAGCTTAGGGGGGGGCTACAATGAGCAGTTCTTC
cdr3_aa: CASSLGGGYNEQFF

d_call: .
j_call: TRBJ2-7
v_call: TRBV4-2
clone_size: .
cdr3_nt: TGTGCCAGCAGCCAAACGAGGGAGGGGGGGCTTTACGAGCAGTACTTC
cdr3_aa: CASSQTREGGLYEQYF

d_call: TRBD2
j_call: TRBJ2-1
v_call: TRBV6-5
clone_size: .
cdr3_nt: TGTGCCAGCAGCTCCCGAAGGGGCGGGAGCCATGAGCAGTTCTTC
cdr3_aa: CASSSRRGGSHEQFF

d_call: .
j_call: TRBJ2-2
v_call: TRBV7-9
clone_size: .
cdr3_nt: TGTGCCAGCAGCTTGATCCCCACAGGACAGAACACCGGGGAGCTGTTTTTT
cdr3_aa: CASSLIPTGQNTGELFF

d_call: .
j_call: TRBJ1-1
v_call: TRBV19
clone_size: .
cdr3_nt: TGTGCCAGTAGTCCCCGGAGGCACAGCCCGAACACTGAAGCTTTCTTT
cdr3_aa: CASSPRRHSPNTEAFF

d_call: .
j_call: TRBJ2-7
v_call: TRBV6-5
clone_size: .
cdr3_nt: TGTGCCAGCAGGGGGAGTCACGAGCAGTACTTC
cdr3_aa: CASRGSHEQYF

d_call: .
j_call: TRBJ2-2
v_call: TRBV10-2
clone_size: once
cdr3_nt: TGCGCCAGCATGAAGCTTAGCGGTGTCACCGGGGAGCTGTTTTTT
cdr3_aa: CASMKLSGVTGELFF

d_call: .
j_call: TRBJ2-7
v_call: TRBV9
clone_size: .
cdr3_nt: TGTGCCAGCATCAAGGACCCTTCCTACGAGCAGTACTTC
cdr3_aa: CASIKDPSYEQYF

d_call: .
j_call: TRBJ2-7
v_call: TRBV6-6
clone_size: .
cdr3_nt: TGTGCCAGCAGGTTCCAGGGGGGCTCCTACGAGCAGTACTTC
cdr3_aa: CASRFQGGSYEQYF

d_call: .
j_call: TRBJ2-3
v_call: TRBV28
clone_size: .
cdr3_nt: TGTGCCAGCAGTTTGCCCGGCGACACAGATACGCAGTATTTT
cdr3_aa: CASSLPGDTDTQYF

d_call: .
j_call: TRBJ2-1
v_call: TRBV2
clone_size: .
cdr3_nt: TGTGCCAGCAGTCGGGACCTCGGAGATGAGCAGTTCTTC
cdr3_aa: CASSRDLGDEQFF

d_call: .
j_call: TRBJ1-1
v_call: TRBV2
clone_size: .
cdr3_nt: TGTGCCGGGAGTGGGGGCCGCCAGATTAGGACTGAAGCTTTCTTT
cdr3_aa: CAGSGGRQIRTEAFF

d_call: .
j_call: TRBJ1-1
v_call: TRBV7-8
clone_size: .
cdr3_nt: TGTGCCAGCAGCCCCCGGGCAGGCGGGGTTATCGCTGAAGCTTTCTTT
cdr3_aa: CASSPRAGGVIAEAFF

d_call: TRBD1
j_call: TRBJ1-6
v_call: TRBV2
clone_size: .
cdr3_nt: TGTGCCAGCAGTCAAGGGGGGACAGGGAATTCACCCCTCCACTTT
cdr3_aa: CASSQGGTGNSPLHF

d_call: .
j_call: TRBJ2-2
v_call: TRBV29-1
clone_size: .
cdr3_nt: TGCAGCGGGAAGGGAGTCCACTACACCGGGGAGCTGTTTTTT
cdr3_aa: CSGKGVHYTGELFF

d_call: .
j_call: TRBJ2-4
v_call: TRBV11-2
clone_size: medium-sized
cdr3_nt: TGTGCCAGCAGCTTAGACGACTTGGTCAAAAACATTCAGTACTTC
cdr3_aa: CASSLDDLVKNIQYF

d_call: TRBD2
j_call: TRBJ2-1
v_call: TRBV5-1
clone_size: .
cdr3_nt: TGCGCCAGCAGCTTACTTCAGGTGGGAGGGCCGAGTGAGCAGTTCTTC
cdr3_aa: CASSLLQVGGPSEQFF

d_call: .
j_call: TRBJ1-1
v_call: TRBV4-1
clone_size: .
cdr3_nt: TGCGCCAGCAGCCAAGAGGGGGGGGCCGTGGACACTGAAGCTTTCTTT
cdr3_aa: CASSQEGGAVDTEAFF

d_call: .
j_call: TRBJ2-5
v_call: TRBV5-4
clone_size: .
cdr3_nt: TGTGCCAGCAGCTCACGGGGACAAGAGACCCAGTACTTC
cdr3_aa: CASSSRGQETQYF

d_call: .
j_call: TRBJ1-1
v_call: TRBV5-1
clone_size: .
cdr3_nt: TGCGCCAGCAGCTTGGAGTGGGGACAAGAGAACACTGAAGCTTTCTTT
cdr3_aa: CASSLEWGQENTEAFF

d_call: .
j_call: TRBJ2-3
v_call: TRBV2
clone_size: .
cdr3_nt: TGTGCCGTCCCCTCCACAGATACGCAGTATTTT
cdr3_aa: CAVPSTDTQYF

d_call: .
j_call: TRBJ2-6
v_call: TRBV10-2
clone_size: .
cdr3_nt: TGCGCCAGCAGGACAGGTGGGGCCAACGTCCTGACTTTC
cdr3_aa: CASRTGGANVLTF

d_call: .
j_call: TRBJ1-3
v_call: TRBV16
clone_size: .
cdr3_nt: TGTGCCAGCAGCCTCTGGACCCAACCAGGAAACACCATATATTTT
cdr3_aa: CASSLWTQPGNTIYF

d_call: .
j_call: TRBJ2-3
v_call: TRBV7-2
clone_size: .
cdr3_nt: TGTGCCAGCAGCCCCCAGGTTCAGGATACGCAGTATTTT
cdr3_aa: CASSPQVQDTQYF

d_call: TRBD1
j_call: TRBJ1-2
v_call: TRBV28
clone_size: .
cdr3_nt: TGTGCCAGCAGTGTTACAGGGGTTGGCTACACCTTC
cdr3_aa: CASSVTGVGYTF

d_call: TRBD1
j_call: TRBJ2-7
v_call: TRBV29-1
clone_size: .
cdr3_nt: TGCAGCGTACGACAGGGCTCGGACGAGCAGTACTTC
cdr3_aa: CSVRQGSDEQYF

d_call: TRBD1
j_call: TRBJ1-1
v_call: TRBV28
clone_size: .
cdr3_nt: TGTGCCAGCAGTTTCCCGCAGGGGGCGGAAACTGAAGCTTTCTTT
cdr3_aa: CASSFPQGAETEAFF

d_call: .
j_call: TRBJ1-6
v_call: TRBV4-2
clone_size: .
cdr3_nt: TGTGCCAGCAGCCAAGTAGGACGGACTTATAATTCACCCCTCCACTTT
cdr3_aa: CASSQVGRTYNSPLHF